This section outlines one T cell receptor beta chain sequence together with its context. The target antigen is unknown. Looked up from germline, CDR1 is WNHNN and CDR2 is SYGVQD (reference sequence). The germline V and J ends were trimmed by 8 bases and 0 bases, with 20 bases remaining between them. The CDR3 contains 17 residues. These data come from a study of T cell responses to AZD1222 COVID-19 vaccine. Second-dose intervals near 4 or 12 weeks were combined. Some clones are missing from TCRdb's copy, which holds only in-frame ones; the method was immunoSEQ multiplex PCR. The table shows approximately 30,000 clones, with 86% occurring only once. Whole-study findings and limits: Only a handful of individuals given AZD1222 were seropositive at baseline.

The sequencing here drew on peripheral blood, taken 28 days after the second AZD1222 dose. The sequence was obtained from an adult who received the AZD1222 COVID-19 vaccine. The chain has TRBV10-1 and TRBJ2-1; tentatively, D is TRBD1 or TRBD2 (5 bases each). The CDR3 reads CASAPTSGPPSYNEQFF. The CDR3 DNA reads as TGCGCCAGCGCTCCAACCTCGGGGCCCCCCTCCTACAATGAGCAGTTCTTC.